This T cell receptor (beta chain) appears in the sequencing data of a study of shared clonotypes between healthy human individuals. Study-level information: Each donor's CD4 naive and CD4 memory cells filled three plates apiece, CD8 naive two, and CD8 memory one.

CDR3 length: 15 amino acids. In germline, CDR1 is MNHNS, CDR2 SASEGT. J gave up 7 bases and V 6 bases, and 10 bases lay outside the gene matches. With respect to this clone: Its specificity is unknown.

Only in-frame clones appear in the TCRdb table, and some are missing; sequencing was by immunoSEQ multiplex PCR. The profile shows about 1 million clones, approximately 78% of them singletons. Study results and limitations: The genetic and exposure-history diversity represented was limited by few donors.

The sequence was obtained from a man between 18 and 29 years old in good health. Some clones in this sample may be carry-over from other donors' samples. The sequencing sample was made of memory CD4+ T cells from PBMCs. Subset meaning: CD45RA-negative fraction. The J gene is TRBJ2-1, the V gene TRBV6-1; 9 nucleotides align to TRBD2. The DNA for the CDR3 is TGTGCCAGCAGCGAACTAGCGGGTGTTGGGAATGAGCAGTTCTTC. The encoded protein is CASSELAGVGNEQFF.